This T cell receptor beta chain was sequenced during a study of blood T cell repertoires in COVID-19. Study background: Specimens from acute and convalescent COVID-19 originated in the United States, Italy and Spain. PBMCs, B-cell-depleted T cells, or T cells provided the cDNA or gDNA that made up the material.

V lost 5 bases and J 4 bases, leaving 12 bases between the germline ends. The CDR3 contains 14 residues. Germline loops: CDR1 SEHNR, CDR2 FQNEAQ (reference sequence). Original analysis: Using reference gene primer amplification, nucleated cell counts were estimated. Clones were sequenced by immunoSEQ multiplex PCR, and TCRdb holds only the in-frame ones, with some missing. Clonal size and the V and J genes are those of that table, whereas D and trimming came from the DNA. The sample lists about 88,000 clones, around 90% occurring once. J is TRBJ1-5 and V is TRBV7-9; the D is unclear. The material sequenced was peripheral blood. This receptor was obtained from a woman aged 55-75 years with COVID-19, enrolled during active disease. The CDR3 DNA sequence: TGTGCCAGCAGCCCGCCCCTATGGAATCAGCCCCAGCATTTT. Its translation is CASSPPLWNQPQHF.